This TCR beta chain was observed in a study of OX40 agonist ivuxolimab in advanced cancers. Clones were sequenced by immunoSEQ multiplex PCR, and TCRdb holds only the in-frame ones, with some missing. Of tens of thousands of clones in the sample, more than 70% were seen once. Study findings and constraints: Both CD4+ and CD8+ T cell populations in blood had undergone clonal expansion by week 6 at 0.1 to 3.0 mg/kg.

Notes on this clone: Its antigen is currently unknown.

The V and J ends lost 6 bases and 2 bases respectively, with 10 bases between them. Germline CDR1 SNHLY, CDR2 FYNNEI. This CDR3 region has 13 residues. The gene calls are TRBV2 and TRBJ1-2, with a tentative D call TRBD1 (5 bases). The material was CD4+ or CD8+ T cells sorted from blood, obtained in a trial of the OX40 agonist ivuxolimab. The TCR comes from an adult with an advanced solid tumor such as melanoma, head and neck, liver or kidney cancer. The chain's CDR3 is CASSLRDNYGYTF. The CDR3 DNA follows: TGTGCCAGCAGCCTGAGGGACAACTATGGCTACACCTTC.